This T cell receptor beta chain was captured by sequencing in a study of blood T cell repertoires in COVID-19. In the study overall: The cDNA or gDNA used as material had been derived from T cells, B-cell-depleted T cells, or PBMCs.

Only one count was recorded for this clone. The V gene lost 2 bases and the J gene lost 1 base, with 10 bases spanning the gap. The CDR3 is made up of 15 amino acids. Looked up from germline, CDR1 is MNHNS and CDR2 is SASEGT. Profiling relied on immunoSEQ multiplex PCR, and the TCRdb table lists in-frame clones only, not all of them. The table shows 250,000 or so clones, with 70% to 90% occurring only once. The rearrangement uses TRBV6-1 and TRBJ2-3; D possibly corresponds to TRBD2 (6 bases). Specimen: PBMCs or T cells enriched from blood (not recorded which). The TCR sequence derives from a man in his forties or fifties who had recovered from COVID-19. CDR3 nucleotide sequence: TGTGCCAGCAGTGAAACGTCTAGCGGCACAGATACGCAGTATTTT. Its protein is CASSETSSGTDTQYF.